This T cell receptor beta chain was obtained from a study of blood T cell repertoires in COVID-19. Across the study: Both acute and convalescent COVID-19 samples were obtained from the United States, Italy and Spain. In each case, the material was cDNA or gDNA derived from T cells, B-cell-depleted T cells, or PBMCs.

Libraries were prepared by immunoSEQ multiplex PCR; TCRdb keeps only in-frame clonotypes and omits some of them. The sample lists 150,000 to 200,000 clones, about 77% occurring once. This CDR3 contains 16 residues. From germline, CDR1 is MNHNS and CDR2 SASEGT. V shed 1 base and J 6 bases; nucleotides not matched to a gene: 9. The sample holds one count of this clone. The specimen was PBMCs or T cells enriched from blood (not recorded which). The chain uses TRBV6-1 and TRBJ1-5; 7 bases align to TRBD1. This TCR came from a woman aged 45 to 65 with acute COVID-19. DNA of the CDR3: TGTGCCAGCAGTGAAGAGGGGACAGTAAAAATTCAGCCCCAGCATTTT. Protein product: CASSEEGTVKIQPQHF.